These 23 T cell receptor beta chains originate from one sample sequenced in a study of OX40 agonist ivuxolimab in advanced cancers. The data were produced by immunoSEQ multiplex PCR, yet TCRdb's version contains in-frame clones alone and is incomplete. The sample contains around 26,000 clones, about 86% of which appear only once. Material: CD4+ or CD8+ T cells sorted from blood, obtained in a trial of the OX40 agonist ivuxolimab. Source of these receptors: an adult with an advanced solid tumor such as melanoma, head and neck, liver or kidney cancer.

The rearrangement joins TRBV13 to TRBJ2-7; D is perhaps TRBD2 (6 bases). Germline CDR1 is PRHDT and CDR2 is FYEKMQ (reference sequence). V lost 0 bases and J 5 bases, leaving 8 bases between the germline ends. The CDR3 consists of 13 residues. In DNA form, the CDR3 reads TGTGCCAGCAGCTTAGGGACGGGGGACGAGCAGTACTTC. It yields the protein CASSLGTGDEQYF.

The chain employs TRBV5-8 and TRBJ1-1; 9 bases are a match to TRBD1. CDR1 and CDR2 from the germline V gene are SGHTS and YDEGEE. V trimming: 8 bases; J trimming: 4 bases; junction bases outside the gene matches: 18. CDR3 length equals 17 residues. The CDR3 coding sequence is TGTGCCAGAACCGACTTGTTTTCATACAGGGGGCCCACTGAAGCTTTCTTT. It encodes CARTDLFSYRGPTEAFF.

This clone was seen once. The chain couples TRBV9 to TRBJ2-3, with TRBD2 identical over 7 bases. The CDR3 runs 16 residues. J lost 4 bases, V lost 0 bases, and 8 bases had no gene match. Germline lookup yields CDR1 SGDLS and CDR2 YYNGEE. The CDR3 sequence is CASSVASGGMADTQYF. In DNA, the CDR3 is TGTGCCAGCAGCGTAGCGTCGGGGGGAATGGCAGATACGCAGTATTTT.

V usage is TRBV11-2 and J usage is TRBJ2-7; D ambiguous. V was trimmed by 1 base and J by 2 bases, leaving 6 bases between them. Germline V gene sequence: CDR1 SGHAT, CDR2 FQNNGV. The CDR3 extends over 13 amino acids. In DNA form, the CDR3 reads TGTGCCAGCAGCTTAGCTCAGACCTACGAGCAGTACTTC. The encoded protein is CASSLAQTYEQYF. Together with reference TRBV11-2 and TRBJ2-7, the CDR3 gives the full variable domain: EAGVAQSPRYKIIEKRQSVAFWCNPISGHATLYWYQQILGQGPKLLIQFQNNGVVDDSQLPKDRFSAERLKGVDSTLKIQPAKLEDSAVYLCASSLAQTYEQYFGPGTRLTVT.

This chain connects TRBV5-6 to TRBJ2-5; unclear D gene. The better agreement between TRBJ2-7 and the DNA end casts doubt on the J call. This CDR3 is 13 amino acids long. The germline gives CDR1 SGHDT, CDR2 YYEEEE. CDR3 sequence (DNA): TGTGCCAGCAGCTTGGGAAGCTCCTACGAGCAGTACTTC. Its protein product is CASSLGSSYEQYF.

This rearrangement joins TRBV19 to TRBJ1-2; 7 bases match TRBD1. The CDR3 spans 14 residues. J lost 4 bases, V lost 6 bases, and 8 bases had no gene match. CDR1 and CDR2 from the germline V gene are LNHDA and SQIVND (reference sequence). CDR3 DNA: TGTGCCAGTAGGGACAGGTTGGGGATCTATGGCTACACCTTC. As protein: CASRDRLGIYGYTF.

This clone was recorded a few times. The chain carries TRBV7-3 and TRBJ2-3, with D maybe TRBD2 (5 bases). V lost 5 bases and J lost 6, with 15 bases in between. This CDR3 contains 14 residues. CDR1 SGHTA and CDR2 FQGTGA come from the germline V gene. The chain's CDR3 is CASSPNGPSDTQYF. The CDR3, as DNA: TGTGCCAGCAGCCCGAACGGACCTAGCGATACGCAGTATTTT.

The chain is built from TRBV7-9 and TRBJ1-2; 7 nucleotides align to TRBD1. CDR3 length: 13 residues. Germline V gives CDR1 SEHNR, CDR2 FQNEAQ (reference sequence). The V gene end was trimmed by 5 bases and the J gene end by 5 bases; junction bases not matched to a gene: 5. CDR3 sequence reads: CASSAGTAYGYTF. In DNA, the CDR3 is TGTGCCAGCAGCGCCGGGACAGCATATGGCTACACCTTC.

The chain combines TRBV7-6 with TRBJ2-7; D is perhaps TRBD1 (6 bases). Germline-derived CDR1 and CDR2 are SGHVS and FNYEAQ. The CDR3 totals 15 residues. Trimming removed 5 bases at V and 0 bases at J, with 14 bases between. The CDR3 reads CASSATGLSSYEQYF. In nucleotides, the CDR3 is TGTGCCAGCAGCGCTACAGGGTTGAGCTCCTACGAGCAGTACTTC.

The chain employs TRBV5-6 and TRBJ2-7; D is unresolved. The germline CDR1 and CDR2 sequences are SGHDT and YYEEEE. This CDR3 is 11 amino acids long. Between the trimmed V and J ends, which lost 5 bases and 5 bases, there was a span of 8 bases. The CDR3 nucleotides are TGTGCCAGCAGTCTATTCGACGAGCAGTACTTC. It is translated as CASSLFDEQYF.

In its sample, this clone was seen once. This chain links TRBV27 with TRBJ2-5; 9 bases align to TRBD2. The DNA end lines up better with TRBJ2-7; the J call may be wrong. CDR3 length: 16 residues. Germline values: CDR1 MNHEY, CDR2 SMNVEV (reference sequence). CDR3 sequence: CASSLLSSGTIREQYF. DNA for the CDR3: TGTGCCAGCAGTCTATTATCTAGCGGGACTATTCGCGAGCAGTACTTC.

The gene calls are TRBV10-2 and TRBJ2-1; TRBD2 agrees at 10 bases. This CDR3 region has 12 residues. V was pared by 6 bases and J by 7 bases, with 0 bases of the junction left unmatched. Germline loops: CDR1 WSHSY, CDR2 SAAADI. Written as DNA, the CDR3 is TGCGCCAGCAGGGGACTAGCGAATGAGCAGTTCTTC. Residues: CASRGLANEQFF.

This clone was recorded only once. This sequence joins TRBV7-9 and TRBJ2-7, with D possibly being TRBD1 or TRBD2 (6 bases each). Germline lookup yields CDR1 SEHNR and CDR2 FQNEAQ (reference sequence). The CDR3 has 14 amino acids. Trimming took 5 bases from V and 0 from J, leaving 11 bases between them. The CDR3 sequence: CASSLGGHSYEQYF. As DNA, the CDR3 is TGTGCCAGCAGCCTGGGGGGACACTCCTACGAGCAGTACTTC.

This chain connects TRBV19 to TRBJ1-2; D unresolved. Per the germline V gene, CDR1 is LNHDA and CDR2 is SQIVND (reference sequence). The CDR3 is 18 residues long. Trimming took off 6 bases at V and 4 bases at J, with 27 bases between the two ends. This chain's CDR3 is CASRTIGRSETVSYGYTF. The DNA of the CDR3 is TGTGCCAGTAGGACTATCGGCCGAAGCGAGACCGTCAGCTATGGCTACACCTTC.

The chain recombines TRBV9 with TRBJ2-5; possible D gene TRBD1, 5 bases. CDR1 and CDR2 (germline): SGDLS, YYNGEE. The CDR3 contains 15 residues. Trimming removed 0 bases from V and 1 base from J, with 10 bases in between. CDR3 residues: CASSVAGAFQETQYF. CDR3 sequence (DNA): TGTGCCAGCAGCGTAGCTGGGGCTTTCCAAGAGACCCAGTACTTC.

This clone has more than one count but fewer than ten. V usage is TRBV10-3 and J usage is TRBJ2-1; possibly TRBD1 for D (5 bases). CDR3 length equals 13 residues. Trimming removed 2 bases from V and 7 bases from J, with 9 bases in between. Germline CDR1 is ENHRY and CDR2 is SYGVKD. CDR3 coding DNA: TGTGCCATCAGTGAGAACAGGCAGAATGAGCAGTTCTTC. Protein sequence: CAISENRQNEQFF.

This rearrangement joins TRBV12-5 to TRBJ2-4, with TRBD2 matching over 11 bases. CDR1 is LGHNT and CDR2 is FRNRAP in the germline V gene. The CDR3 loop spans 14 amino acids. J lost 5 bases, V lost 6 bases, and 3 bases had no gene match. CDR3 in DNA: TGTGCTAGTGGATCGGGACTAGCGGAAAACATTCAGTACTTC. Its translation: CASGSGLAENIQYF.

The gene calls are TRBV9 and TRBJ2-2; no clear D. Germline V gene sequence: CDR1 SGDLS, CDR2 YYNGEE. V was clipped by 0 bases and J by 3 bases, with 3 bases between them. The CDR3 runs 13 residues. CDR3 coding DNA: TGTGCCAGCAGCGTAGGGGACACCGGGGAGCTGTTTTTT. This sequence encodes CASSVGDTGELFF.

The chain carries TRBV2 and TRBJ2-4; 11 nucleotides line up with TRBD2. Germline-derived CDR1 and CDR2 are SNHLY and FYNNEI. This CDR3 is 16 amino acids long. V lost 6 bases and J lost 8; bases outside the gene matches: 12. The CDR3, as DNA: TGTGCCAGCAGAGACCTAGCGGGAGGTCGTTTAGACATTCAGTACTTC. This codes for CASRDLAGGRLDIQYF. Based on the CDR3 plus reference TRBV2 and TRBJ2-4, the full variable domain is EPEVTQTPSHQVTQMGQEVILRCVPISNHLYFYWYRQILGQKVEFLVSFYNNEISEKSEIFDDQFSVERPDGSNFTLKIRSTKLEDSAMYFCASRDLAGGRLDIQYFGAGTRLSVL.

The J gene is TRBJ2-7, the V gene TRBV5-1; 8 nucleotides line up with TRBD2. V gave up 1 base and J gave up 0 bases; unmatched junction bases: 3. Germline assignment: CDR1 SGHRS and CDR2 YFSETQ. CDR3 length equals 15 residues. CDR3 nucleotides: TGCGCCAGCAGCTTGACGGGGACTAGCTCCTACGAGCAGTACTTC. This codes for CASSLTGTSSYEQYF.

J is TRBJ2-7 and V is TRBV19; D might be TRBD1 or TRBD2, each matching 6 bases. Germline V gene data show CDR1 as LNHDA and CDR2 as SQIVND (reference sequence). Trimming shortened V by 8 bases and J by 4 bases, and 18 bases separated the two germline ends. The CDR3 loop spans 14 amino acids. CDR3 loop: CASSPRGGLYEQYF. CDR3 DNA: TGTGCCAGTTCCCCTCGAGGGGGGCTGTACGAGCAGTACTTC.

The chain uses TRBV13 and TRBJ1-5; D not resolved. There are 13 residues in the CDR3. Trimming cost V 0 bases and J 7 bases, with 7 bases left between them. Germline loops: CDR1 PRHDT, CDR2 FYEKMQ (reference sequence). The CDR3: CASSLGGFQPQHF. CDR3 coding DNA: TGTGCCAGCAGCTTAGGAGGGTTCCAGCCCCAGCATTTT.

DNA of the CDR3: TGTGCCAGCAGCCCGCACCGGGACAGGGAGGTGGGTGGCTACACCTTC. Its protein product is CASSPHRDREVGGYTF. The chain has TRBV5-5 and TRBJ1-2; 9 bases agree with TRBD1. V shed 4 bases, J shed 7 bases, and the junction held 14 bases outside the gene matches. The CDR3 totals 16 residues. Germline loops: CDR1 SGHKS, CDR2 YYEKEE (reference sequence).